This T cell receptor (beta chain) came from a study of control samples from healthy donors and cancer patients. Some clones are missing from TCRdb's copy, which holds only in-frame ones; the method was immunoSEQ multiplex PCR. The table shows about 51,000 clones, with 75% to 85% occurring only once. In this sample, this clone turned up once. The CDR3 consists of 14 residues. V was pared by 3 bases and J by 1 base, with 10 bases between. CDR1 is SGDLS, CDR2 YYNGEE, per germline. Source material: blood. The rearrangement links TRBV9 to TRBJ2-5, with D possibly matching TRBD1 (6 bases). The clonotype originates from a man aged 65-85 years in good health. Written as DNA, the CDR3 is TGTGCCAGCAGCGAGGGGGAAAGCCAAGAGACCCAGTACTTC. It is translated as CASSEGESQETQYF.